Shown below are 6 T cell receptor beta chains from a single sample sequenced in a study of shared clonotypes between healthy human individuals. Here immunoSEQ multiplex PCR was the method, and the copy in TCRdb shows in-frame clones only, minus some. Among a few million clones listed, about 92% were seen once. The specimen was naive CD4+ T cells from PBMCs. Subset noted: CD45RA+ positively selected. These receptors came from a man aged 18 to 30 in good health. Some clones in this sample may be carry-over from other donors' samples.

This clone was found once. The V gene is TRBV5-1, the J gene TRBJ1-1, with D unresolved. V was pared by 2 bases and J by 1 base, with 12 bases between. The CDR3 runs to 15 residues. CDR1 and CDR2 (germline): SGHRS, YFSETQ. CDR3 amino acids: CASSFSGRTNTEAFF. The CDR3 coding sequence is TGCGCCAGCAGCTTTTCCGGCAGGACGAACACTGAAGCTTTCTTT.

The chain links TRBV30 to TRBJ1-3; 7 nucleotides align to TRBD1. The V and J ends lost 3 bases and 0 bases, in that order; junction bases with no gene match: 5. The CDR3 has 15 residues. From germline, CDR1 is GTSNPN and CDR2 SVGIG (reference sequence). The CDR3 loop is CAWSLDRTSGNTIYF. The CDR3 DNA reads TGTGCCTGGAGCTTGGACAGGACCTCTGGAAACACCATATATTTT.

The rearrangement uses TRBV9 and TRBJ2-5, with 7 bases identical to TRBD1. Germline CDR1 is SGDLS and CDR2 is YYNGEE. V shed 0 bases, J shed 2 bases, and the junction held 10 bases outside the gene matches. The CDR3 consists of 17 residues. DNA for the CDR3: TGTGCCAGCAGCGTAGCCGGGACAACCAGGGGGCAAGAGACCCAGTACTTC. Protein: CASSVAGTTRGQETQYF.

The gene calls are TRBV9 and TRBJ2-2, with D perhaps matching TRBD1 (7 bases). Germline V gives CDR1 SGDLS, CDR2 YYNGEE. V lost 0 bases to trimming and J lost 4 bases, with 13 bases between them. This CDR3 spans 16 amino acids. The CDR3 DNA follows: TGTGCCAGCAGCGTAGGGAGGGGGCAGAGCACCGGGGAGCTGTTTTTT. Its protein product is CASSVGRGQSTGELFF.

This clone was seen just once. Other DNA sequences within the sample encode an identical CDR3. This chain connects TRBV2 to TRBJ1-5; D is unresolved. CDR3 size: 14 residues. Trimming took 3 bases from V and 4 from J, leaving 10 bases between them. Germline V gives CDR1 SNHLY, CDR2 FYNNEI. CDR3 in DNA: TGTGCCAGCAGTGATACGGGCTCGAATCAGCCCCAGCATTTT. It translates to CASSDTGSNQPQHF.

The chain is built from TRBV10-3 and TRBJ2-2, with 7 bases lining up with TRBD2. Germline V lookup: CDR1 ENHRY, CDR2 SYGVKD. V was clipped by 4 bases and J by 3 bases; unmatched bases: 5. This CDR3 contains 15 residues. Written as DNA, the CDR3 is TGTGCCATCAGTGGTGGTCTAGCGGACACCGGGGAGCTGTTTTTT. Its translation: CAISGGLADTGELFF.